This T cell receptor beta chain stems from a study of cytomegalovirus exposure and HLA in healthy donors (dated by TCRdb to about 2017). Background for the entire study: According to a later analysis, one platform produced both the roughly 110 validation repertoires and the 720 or so repertoires of the first cohort. A separate validation cohort of about 110 different subjects was used in addition to the roughly 620-subject first cohort. To predict cytomegalovirus infection status, the study brought together high-throughput TCR immunosequencing, statistical association of individual TCRs with disease status, and machine learning. The study aimed to test whether cataloging public T cell receptors could reveal signatures of past pathogen exposure. Results the study describes overall, beyond this receptor: In both the original and validation cohorts, the classifier was reported to diagnose cytomegalovirus status with high specificity and sensitivity. In the study, about 150 TCR beta chains were listed as associated with cytomegalovirus. It was suggested by the authors that the approach could potentially be generalized to other disease states and immunological phenotypes. Most TCR sequences were seen in very few donors, while some public TCRs were found in many individuals. A later analysis lacked HLA typing for the validation cohort, so it scored co-occurrence in that cohort across all 130 or so repertoires. Subsequent analysis determined that TCRs grouped into clusters in the first cohort also showed a tendency toward co-occurrence across the 90 to 150 validation repertoires, and 90% to 95% of cluster scores exceeded 0. In vitro tests confirmed that three of the cytomegalovirus-associated TCR beta chains recognize cytomegalovirus antigens.

Turning to this clone: Its binding antigen is unknown. There are no base qualities to consult, and no much larger clone falls within one base.

The library relied on the immunoSEQ multiplex PCR assay. As for how the authors treated the data: A statistical classification framework was developed to diagnose cytomegalovirus status using the catalog of TCR beta chain sequences. TCRdb obtained this table from immuneACCESS and retained in-frame rearrangements with V and J assigned. These tables miss some clones; where compared with another copy, unresolved V genes account for less than half of the shortfall, and the remainder is unexplained. That table supplies the V and J calls and clone size; D and trimming were determined from the DNA. This sample is represented by 120,000 or so clones; about nine tenths of them were singletons. 1.5% to 2.5% of the sample goes to the ten largest clones. Donors formed part of the validation cohort, which comprised approximately 130 subjects and was distinct from the first cohort of under 850 subjects. The germline V gene encodes CDR1 SGDLS and CDR2 YYNGEE. Germline trimming: 1 base from V, 6 bases from J; junction bases outside gene matches: 6. The CDR3 goes from the cysteine to the phenylalanine over 15 residues. This entry keeps only the CDR3 DNA: 45 bases, framed from base 1.

The sequence came from a young woman in good health and CMV-seronegative. Recombination joined TRBV9 with TRBJ1-3, with 8 bases in between that match TRBD1. The specimen was PBMCs. DNA sequence: TGTGCCAGCAGCGTAAGGGAACAGGGGGTAAACACCATATATTTT. Its translation is CASSVREQGVNTIYF.